The present T cell receptor (beta chain) was sequenced within a study of tumor and adjacent non-tumor tissue in lung cancer. Sample share makes this clonotype medium-sized (0.01 to 0.1%). TCRbeta libraries were built with three rounds of nested PCR, modified from ARM-PCR. TCRdb used MiXCR to reprocess the multiplex PCR reads, holding one entry per CDR3 protein. The sample has over 100,000 distinct CDR3 sequences, approximately 71% seen once. No cell sorting was done before RNA was extracted from the tissue. CDR3 length: 15 residues. Germline V gene sequence: CDR1 DFQATT, CDR2 SNEGSKA (reference sequence).

The chain uses TRBV20-1 and TRBJ2-3; 9 bases fit TRBD2. The clonotype originates from a woman between 55 and 75 years old with non-small cell lung cancer. Material for sequencing was lung tumor tissue. The CDR3 is CRPSPASGITDTQYF. The DNA of the CDR3 is TGCAGGCCAAGTCCTGCTAGCGGGATCACAGATACGCAGTATTTT.